One and the same sample provided the 27 T cell receptor beta chains below, sequenced in a study of blood T cells in healthy people across ages. For the second PCR, which ran for 7 to 11 cycles, a sample-barcoded 5' primer and a J-beta primer mix were used. Using its own MiXCR run on the 5' RACE reads, TCRdb lists one record per CDR3 protein. The sample consists of 1.5 million to 2 million distinct CDR3 sequences, roughly 49% of them appearing once. The sequencing input was blood. The receptors stem from a woman in her 40s in good health.

The V and J genes are TRBV25-1 and TRBJ1-1; D is possibly TRBD1 (5 bases). The CDR3 covers 15 residues. V was shortened by 3 bases and J by 5 bases, with 16 bases between the two germline ends. Germline V gives CDR1 MGHDK, CDR2 SYGVNS. The CDR3 sequence is CASSEFGAGNTEAFF. In DNA form, the CDR3 reads TGTGCCAGCAGTGAGTTCGGGGCGGGGAATACTGAAGCTTTCTTT.

The DNA for the CDR3 is TGCGCCAGCAGCCAAGTTTCGGGAACATCCCCGTCCTACAATGAGCAGTTCTTC. It codes for CASSQVSGTSPSYNEQFF. This chain joins TRBV4-1 and TRBJ2-1, with D possibly matching TRBD2 (5 bases). This CDR3 is built from 18 residues. Trimming cost V 1 base and J 1 base, with 17 bases left between them. CDR1 and CDR2 (germline): MGHRA, YSYEKL.

The gene calls are TRBV11-2 and TRBJ2-1; D possibly corresponds to TRBD2 (7 bases). The DNA matches TRBJ2-7 better at its end, which makes the J call doubtful. In germline, CDR1 is SGHAT, CDR2 FQNNGV. The CDR3 extends over 16 amino acids. The CDR3 protein is CASSLGRGPSYNEQYF. The DNA of the CDR3 is TGTGCCAGCAGCTTAGGGCGGGGGCCCTCCTACAATGAGCAGTACTTC.

The chain is built from TRBV3-1 and TRBJ2-5, with 10 bases matching TRBD2. J gave up 3 bases and V 3 bases, and 10 bases lay outside the gene matches. Germline CDR1 and CDR2: LGHDT and YNNKEL (reference sequence). The CDR3 consists of 17 residues. The CDR3 is CASSQSTSGGVKETQYF. Written as DNA, the CDR3 is TGTGCCAGCAGCCAGTCGACGAGCGGGGGGGTCAAAGAGACCCAGTACTTC.

This rearrangement joins TRBV27 to TRBJ2-3; 11 bases map to TRBD2. The trim removed 6 bases at V and 4 bases at J, leaving 12 bases unmatched. The CDR3 loop spans 17 amino acids. Germline CDR1 reads MNHEY; CDR2 reads SMNVEV (reference sequence). CDR3 sequence: CASSQRLLAGGADTQYF. Here the CDR3 DNA reads TGTGCCAGCAGCCAAAGGCTGCTAGCGGGGGGCGCAGATACGCAGTATTTT.

This clonotype was observed a few times. The chain joins TRBV4-3 to TRBJ2-1, with unresolved D. Trimming removed 4 bases from V and 5 bases from J, with 24 bases in between. There are 18 residues in the CDR3. Germline CDR1 is LGHNA and CDR2 is YSLEER. CDR3: CASSPITGVTPFHNEQFF. The CDR3 coding sequence is TGCGCCAGCAGCCCTATTACTGGGGTTACCCCTTTCCACAATGAGCAGTTCTTC.

The chain carries TRBV5-4 and TRBJ2-5, with 9 positions matching TRBD2. Per the germline V gene, CDR1 is SGHNT and CDR2 is YYREEE (reference sequence). With V trimmed by 0 bases and J by 5 bases, 17 bases remained unmatched. The CDR3 is 19 amino acids. The DNA for the CDR3 is TGTGCCAGCAGCTTGGCCCATCGGCGGGGGGGCCTTACGATGGAGACCCAGTACTTC. As protein: CASSLAHRRGGLTMETQYF.

The table lists this clonotype with a count of one. The chain carries TRBV5-1 and TRBJ2-7; 8 nucleotides match TRBD2. The J call may be mistaken, given a closer DNA end match to TRBJ2-1. This CDR3 has 16 amino acids. Germline V gene lookup returns CDR1 SGHRS and CDR2 YFSETQ. This CDR3 is CASSSFAGGRGNEQFF. The CDR3 DNA follows: TGCGCCAGCAGCTCCTTCGCGGGGGGTCGCGGGAATGAGCAGTTCTTC.

The genes are TRBV6-5 and TRBJ1-2; D unresolved. Germline lookup yields CDR1 MNHEY and CDR2 SVGAGI. The CDR3 length is 12 residues. V was trimmed by 5 bases and J by 8 bases, leaving 12 bases between them. The CDR3 loop is CASSPFNGGYTF. The CDR3, as DNA: TGTGCCAGCAGTCCTTTCAATGGGGGCTACACCTTC.

This chain joins TRBV7-9 and TRBJ2-5; TRBD1 agrees at 9 bases. Per germline, CDR1 SEHNR and CDR2 FQNEAQ (reference sequence). V shed 6 bases, J shed 2 bases, and the junction held 4 bases outside the gene matches. This CDR3 is 14 amino acids long. DNA of the CDR3: TGTGCCAGCAGGCACGGACAGGGGCAAGAGACCCAGTACTTC. Its protein is CASRHGQGQETQYF.

The rearrangement joins TRBV6-6 to TRBJ2-1; the match to TRBD1 covers 7 bases. CDR3 length: 17 residues. With 3 bases clipped from V and 2 bases from J, the junction kept 10 bases outside the gene matches. Germline CDR1 and CDR2: MNHNY and SVGAGI (reference sequence). This chain's CDR3 is CASSYSLGTVTYNEQFF. Here the CDR3 DNA reads TGTGCCAGCAGTTATTCACTCGGGACAGTAACCTACAATGAGCAGTTCTTC.

The table lists this clonotype with a count of one. The V gene is TRBV2, the J gene TRBJ1-2; 8 bases map to TRBD1. Germline trimming cut 7 bases from V and 0 bases from J; bases unmatched to any gene: 7. CDR1 is SNHLY and CDR2 is FYNNEI in the germline V gene. This CDR3 spans 15 amino acids. The CDR3 DNA is TGTGCCAGCACCCGGGACAGGTCAACTAACTATGGCTACACCTTC. It translates to CASTRDRSTNYGYTF.

This clonotype was observed a handful of times. V usage is TRBV14 and J usage is TRBJ2-1, with a possible D match to TRBD2 (6 bases). Trimming shortened V by 1 base and J by 1 base, and 11 bases separated the two germline ends. Germline CDR1 reads SGHDN; CDR2 reads FVKESK. The CDR3 loop spans 16 amino acids. The CDR3 DNA sequence: TGTGCCAGCAGCCAAGGAGCGGGCCGGTCCTACAATGAGCAGTTCTTC. This sequence encodes CASSQGAGRSYNEQFF.

The chain links TRBV5-1 to TRBJ1-2, with TRBD1 matching over 9 bases. Germline-derived CDR1 and CDR2 are SGHRS and YFSETQ. V shed 1 base and J 6 bases; nucleotides not matched to a gene: 7. This CDR3 is 15 amino acids long. The CDR3 loop reads CASSLPTGQGDGYTF. CDR3 nucleotide sequence: TGCGCCAGCAGCTTGCCCACGGGACAGGGTGATGGCTACACCTTC.

The gene calls are TRBV4-2 and TRBJ2-5; TRBD1 matches at 7 bases. The CDR3 extends over 16 amino acids. The trim removed 4 bases at V and 2 bases at J, leaving 10 bases unmatched. Germline CDR1 reads LGHNA; CDR2 reads YNFKEQ. DNA for the CDR3: TGTGCCAGCAGCCTCACCGGGACAGCTACTCAAGAGACCCAGTACTTC. It encodes CASSLTGTATQETQYF.

This clonotype was recorded a few times. This chain connects TRBV18 to TRBJ2-1; no clear D. The CDR3 is 11 amino acids. The V gene's germline CDR1 is KGHSH and CDR2 LQKENI. V was cut by 9 bases and J by 5 bases, with 8 bases left in between. The CDR3: CASNRDNEQFF. The DNA of the CDR3 is TGTGCCAGTAACCGGGACAATGAGCAGTTCTTC.

The chain has TRBV5-1 and TRBJ1-2, with a possible D match to TRBD1 (5 bases). The CDR3 length is 14 residues. Germline V lookup: CDR1 SGHRS, CDR2 YFSETQ. Trimming removed 4 bases from V and 2 bases from J, with 12 bases in between. The CDR3 loop is CASSSRVTNYGYTF. The CDR3 DNA reads TGCGCCAGCAGCAGCAGGGTTACCAACTATGGCTACACCTTC.

The chain carries TRBV5-1 and TRBJ2-7, with 8 bases lining up with TRBD1. Germline-derived CDR1 and CDR2 are SGHRS and YFSETQ. This CDR3 has 16 amino acids. The V segment lost 0 bases and the J segment 3 bases; nucleotides outside the gene matches: 8. This CDR3 reads CASSLGGQVAFYEQYF. The CDR3 nucleotides read TGCGCCAGCAGCTTGGGGGGACAGGTCGCGTTCTACGAGCAGTACTTC.

The chain uses TRBV15 and TRBJ2-7; D is perhaps TRBD2 (6 bases). Trimming removed 0 bases at V and 11 bases at J, with 11 bases between. The length of the CDR3 is 12 residues. The germline V gene encodes CDR1 LNHNV and CDR2 YYDKDF (reference sequence). The CDR3 protein is CATSRDRGSEYF. The CDR3 DNA is TGTGCCACCAGCAGAGATCGGGGGAGCGAGTACTTC.

The rearrangement links TRBV2 to TRBJ2-7; D tentatively reads TRBD1 or TRBD2 (6 bases each). V lost 4 bases, J lost 1 base, and 17 bases lay in between. The CDR3 has 16 amino acids. Germline CDR1 and CDR2: SNHLY and FYNNEI. The CDR3 is CASSAPGGLRSYEQYF. Written as DNA, the CDR3 is TGTGCCAGCAGTGCCCCCGGGGGCTTAAGGTCCTACGAGCAGTACTTC. The whole variable domain, remainder taken from reference TRBV2 and TRBJ2-7, is EPEVTQTPSHQVTQMGQEVILRCVPISNHLYFYWYRQILGQKVEFLVSFYNNEISEKSEIFDDQFSVERPDGSNFTLKIRSTKLEDSAMYFCASSAPGGLRSYEQYFGPGTRLTVT.

Notes on this clonotype: The germline gene is not matched at one end of the junction; a read error may be the cause. V and J are TRBV27 and TRBJ2-5; D remains unclear. CDR1 and CDR2 from the germline V gene are MNHEY and SMNVEV (reference sequence). The CDR3 covers 13 residues. The DNA of the CDR3 is TGTGCCAGCAGTATGATGTACCAAGCGACCCAGTACTTC. This translates into CASSMMYQATQYF.

The chain carries TRBV12-3 or TRBV12-4 and TRBJ1-6, with 8 bases matching TRBD1. The V and J ends lost 5 bases and 9 bases, in that order; junction bases with no gene match: 9. CDR3 length equals 15 residues. CDR3 nucleotide sequence: TGTGCCAGCAGTCCCGGACAGGGCAGTAGTTCACCCCTCCACTTT. Translating it yields CASSPGQGSSSPLHF.

V is TRBV6-5 and J is TRBJ2-1; TRBD2 agrees at 16 bases. CDR3 length: 19 amino acids. Germline values: CDR1 MNHEY, CDR2 SVGAGI. The V gene end was trimmed by 3 bases and the J gene end by 4 bases; junction bases not matched to a gene: 9. CDR3: CASSYSPGLAGGQYNEQFF. CDR3 DNA: TGTGCCAGCAGTTATTCACCGGGACTAGCGGGGGGGCAGTACAATGAGCAGTTCTTC.

As DNA, the CDR3 is TGTGCCAGCAGCTTGAGGGGTCCCAGGGGGCCGTTATACGAGCAGTACTTC. It specifies CASSLRGPRGPLYEQYF. The rearrangement joins TRBV5-6 to TRBJ2-5; 8 bases match TRBD1. The J call is in doubt because the DNA end fits TRBJ2-7 better. CDR1 SGHDT and CDR2 YYEEEE come from the germline V gene. CDR3 length: 17 residues.

This clonotype was observed a few times. CDR3 in DNA: TGCAGTGCTAGGGGCGGGGGGTCGCAAGAGACCCAGTACTTC. It codes for CSARGGGSQETQYF. The V gene is TRBV20-1, the J gene TRBJ2-5, with 8 positions matching TRBD2. V dropped 3 bases and J dropped 2; count of bases not matched to a gene: 5. The CDR3 sequence is 14 residues long. The germline V gene has CDR1 DFQATT and CDR2 SNEGSKA (reference sequence).

This clonotype was counted a few times. CDR3 region: CASSPVPVGTASYNEQFF. CDR3 in DNA: TGTGCCAGCAGCCCCGTTCCCGTCGGGACAGCCTCCTACAATGAGCAGTTCTTC. This chain connects TRBV7-3 to TRBJ2-1; TRBD1 aligns across 7 bases. The CDR3 is made up of 18 amino acids. CDR1 is SGHTA, CDR2 FQGTGA, per germline. J gave up 0 bases and V 5 bases, and 13 bases lay outside the gene matches. Supplemented by reference TRBV7-3 and TRBJ2-1, the full variable domain reads GAGVSQTPSNKVTEKGKYVELRCDPISGHTALYWYRQSLGQGPEFLIYFQGTGAADDSGLPNDRFFAVRPEGSVSTLKIQRTERGDSAVYLCASSPVPVGTASYNEQFFGPGTRLTVL.

This clonotype was recorded only once. This chain joins TRBV24-1 and TRBJ1-1; D call uncertain. The CDR3 sequence is 20 residues long. V lost 6 bases and J 4 bases, leaving 32 bases between the germline ends. Per germline, CDR1 KGHDR and CDR2 SFDVKD. In DNA form, the CDR3 reads TGTGCCACCAGTCCCTCTAGGGTTTTGGACCCAAAAAAAGGTGGCACTGAAGCTTTCTTT. Residues: CATSPSRVLDPKKGGTEAFF.